The present entry profiles one T cell receptor beta chain with its context. The CDR3 length is 15 residues. Germline values: CDR1 MGHRA, CDR2 YSYEKL. V shed 3 bases and J shed 0 bases, with 9 bases lying between them. From the RT-PCR reads, TCRdb called clonotypes with MiXCR, one entry per CDR3 protein. Among about 680,000 distinct CDR3 sequences, about 14% were seen once, and the ten largest hold 3.6%. The source of this sequence is a female donor in good health, serving as a healthy control. The V and J genes are TRBV4-1 and TRBJ1-3; D call uncertain. Sample: memory CD4+ T cells from blood. The CDR3 DNA sequence: TGCGCCAGCAGCCATAAGGGCACCTCTGGAAACACCATATATTTT. It codes for CASSHKGTSGNTIYF.